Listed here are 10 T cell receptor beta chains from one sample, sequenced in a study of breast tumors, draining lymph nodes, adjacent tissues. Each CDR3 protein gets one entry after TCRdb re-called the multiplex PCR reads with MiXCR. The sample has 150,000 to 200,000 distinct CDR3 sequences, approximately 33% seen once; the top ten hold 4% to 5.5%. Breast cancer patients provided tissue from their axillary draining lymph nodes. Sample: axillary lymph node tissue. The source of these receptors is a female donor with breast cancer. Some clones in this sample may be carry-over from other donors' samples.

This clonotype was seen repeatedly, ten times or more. The DNA of the CDR3 is TGTGCCAGCAGCTGGGGTAACCGGGTCCTATATGGCTACACCTTC. The encoded protein is CASSWGNRVLYGYTF. The chain employs TRBV7-2 and TRBJ1-2, with D hard to call. V was trimmed by 4 bases and J by 5 bases, leaving 17 bases between them. Germline V lookup: CDR1 SGHTA, CDR2 FQGNSA. CDR3 size: 15 residues.

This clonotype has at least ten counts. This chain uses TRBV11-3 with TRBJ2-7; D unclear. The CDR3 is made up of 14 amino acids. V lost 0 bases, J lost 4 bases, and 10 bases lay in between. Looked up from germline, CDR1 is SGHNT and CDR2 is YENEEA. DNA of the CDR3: TGTGCCAGCAGCTTAGATGGCGCCGTATACGAGCAGTACTTC. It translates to CASSLDGAVYEQYF.

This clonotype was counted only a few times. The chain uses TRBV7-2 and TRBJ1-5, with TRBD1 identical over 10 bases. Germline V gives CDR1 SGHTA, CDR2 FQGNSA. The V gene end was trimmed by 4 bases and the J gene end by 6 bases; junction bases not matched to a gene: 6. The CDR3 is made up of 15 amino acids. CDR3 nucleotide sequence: TGTGCCAGCAGCTGGGACAGGGGCCCCAGTCAGCCCCAGCATTTT. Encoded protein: CASSWDRGPSQPQHF.

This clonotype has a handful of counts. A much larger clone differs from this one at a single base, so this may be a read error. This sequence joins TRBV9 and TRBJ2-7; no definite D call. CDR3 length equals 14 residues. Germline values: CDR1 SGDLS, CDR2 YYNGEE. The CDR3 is CASSSDVGNYEQSF. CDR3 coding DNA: TGTGCCAGCAGCTCAGACGTGGGGAACTACGAGCAGTCCTTC.

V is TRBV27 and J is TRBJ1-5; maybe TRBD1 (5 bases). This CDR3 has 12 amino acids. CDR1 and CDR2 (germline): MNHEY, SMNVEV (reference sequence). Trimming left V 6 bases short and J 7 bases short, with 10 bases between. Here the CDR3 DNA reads TGTGCCAGCAGAGGGAGGGGCCAGCCCCAGCATTTT. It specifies CASRGRGQPQHF.

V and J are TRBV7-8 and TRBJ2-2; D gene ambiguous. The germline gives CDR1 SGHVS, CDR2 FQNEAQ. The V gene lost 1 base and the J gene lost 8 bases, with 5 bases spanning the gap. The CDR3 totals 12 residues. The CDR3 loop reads CASSLVYGELFF. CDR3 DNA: TGTGCCAGCAGCTTAGTCTATGGGGAGCTGTTTTTT.

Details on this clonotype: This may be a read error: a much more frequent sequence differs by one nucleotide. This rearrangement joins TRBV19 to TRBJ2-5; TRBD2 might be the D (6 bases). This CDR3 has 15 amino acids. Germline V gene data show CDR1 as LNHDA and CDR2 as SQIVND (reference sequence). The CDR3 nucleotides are TGTGCCAGTAGTCCTCCCTTTATCGGAGGGGAGACCCGGTACTTC. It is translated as CASSPPFIGGETRYF.

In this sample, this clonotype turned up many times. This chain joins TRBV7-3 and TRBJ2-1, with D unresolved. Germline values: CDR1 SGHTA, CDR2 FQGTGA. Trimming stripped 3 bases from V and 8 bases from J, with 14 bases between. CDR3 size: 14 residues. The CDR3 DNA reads TGTGCCAGCAGCTTTGAGCCAAGTTGGGATGAGCAGTTCTTC. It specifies CASSFEPSWDEQFF. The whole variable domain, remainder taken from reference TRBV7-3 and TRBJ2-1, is GAGVSQTPSNKVTEKGKYVELRCDPISGHTALYWYRQSLGQGPEFLIYFQGTGAADDSGLPNDRFFAVRPEGSVSTLKIQRTERGDSAVYLCASSFEPSWDEQFFGPGTRLTVL.

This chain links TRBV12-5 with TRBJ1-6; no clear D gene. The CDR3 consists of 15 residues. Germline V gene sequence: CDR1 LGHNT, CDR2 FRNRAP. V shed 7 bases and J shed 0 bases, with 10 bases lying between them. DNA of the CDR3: TGTGCTAGTGTTACCCTAGGCTCCTATAATTCACCCCTCCACTTT. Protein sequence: CASVTLGSYNSPLHF.

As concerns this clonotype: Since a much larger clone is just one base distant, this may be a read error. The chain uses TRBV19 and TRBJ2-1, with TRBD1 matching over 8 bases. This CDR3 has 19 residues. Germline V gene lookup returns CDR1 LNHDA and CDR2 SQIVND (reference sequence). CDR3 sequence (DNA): TGTGCCAGTAGTATCAGGGGACAGGCCTATGGATCATCCTACAATGAGCGGTTCTTC. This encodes CASSIRGQAYGSSYNERFF.